The 10 T cell receptor beta chains below come from one sample, sequenced in a study of blood T cell repertoires in COVID-19. The repertoire was sequenced with immunoSEQ multiplex PCR; TCRdb's copy has only in-frame clones and lacks some. The data show 120,000 to 150,000 clones, 84% seen once. Sequences were obtained from PBMCs or T cells enriched from blood (not recorded which). Every receptor here comes from a woman under 30 who had been exposed to COVID-19.

The V gene is TRBV18, the J gene TRBJ1-3; weak D call: TRBD1 (6 bases). Germline CDR1 KGHSH, CDR2 LQKENI. Trimming stripped 6 bases from V and 0 bases from J, with 9 bases between. The CDR3 has 14 residues. CDR3 loop: CASSEGVSGNTIYF. The CDR3, as DNA: TGTGCCAGCTCCGAGGGGGTCTCTGGAAACACCATATATTTT. Supplemented by reference TRBV18 and TRBJ1-3, the full variable domain reads NAGVMQNPRHLVRRRGQEARLRCSPMKGHSHVYWYRQLPEEGLKFMVYLQKENIIDESGMPKERFSAEFPKEGPSILRIQQVVRGDSAAYFCASSEGVSGNTIYFGEGSWLTVV.

The chain has TRBV4-2 and TRBJ2-7; perhaps TRBD2 as D (6 bases). This CDR3 is 15 amino acids long. From germline, CDR1 is LGHNA and CDR2 YNFKEQ. The germline V and J ends were trimmed by 4 bases and 0 bases, with 13 bases remaining between them. The CDR3: CASSPAGRSSYEQYF. The CDR3 DNA is TGTGCCAGCAGCCCAGCGGGCCGAAGCTCCTACGAGCAGTACTTC.

This clone was seen only a few times. CDR3 loop: CASSAWDRGNTEAFF. DNA of the CDR3: TGCGCCAGCAGTGCCTGGGACAGGGGTAACACTGAAGCTTTCTTT. The chain joins TRBV10-2 to TRBJ1-1; TRBD1 aligns across 10 bases. V was pared by 4 bases and J by 2 bases, with 4 bases of the junction left unmatched. Per germline, CDR1 WSHSY and CDR2 SAAADI. This CDR3 is built from 15 residues.

The chain links TRBV10-3 to TRBJ1-2; weak D call: TRBD1 (5 bases). Germline CDR1 and CDR2: ENHRY and SYGVKD. V lost 2 bases to trimming and J lost 0 bases, with 13 bases between them. CDR3 length equals 16 residues. The CDR3 region is CAISEGWGDSNYGYTF. In DNA, the CDR3 is TGTGCCATCAGTGAGGGTTGGGGGGACTCTAACTATGGCTACACCTTC.

The table lists this clone with a few counts. The chain links TRBV19 to TRBJ1-5; D gene ambiguous. The length of the CDR3 is 13 residues. The V end lost 5 bases, the J end lost 4 bases, and 9 bases lay between the germline ends. Germline V gene lookup returns CDR1 LNHDA and CDR2 SQIVND (reference sequence). The chain's CDR3 is CASSGTVNQPQHF. CDR3 DNA: TGTGCCAGTAGTGGTACAGTAAATCAGCCCCAGCATTTT.

V gene TRBV19 combines with J gene TRBJ1-5; D is unresolved. The ends were cut back, 2 bases at V and 2 bases at J, with 10 bases in the middle. Germline V gives CDR1 LNHDA, CDR2 SQIVND (reference sequence). There are 15 residues in the CDR3. The CDR3 spells CASSIRKAGNQPQHF. DNA for the CDR3: TGTGCCAGTAGTATAAGGAAAGCGGGCAATCAGCCCCAGCATTTT.

CDR3 sequence reads: CASSPRRAINEKLFF. The CDR3 DNA sequence: TGTGCCAGCAGCCCCCGCAGGGCTATCAATGAAAAACTGTTTTTT. V usage is TRBV7-8 and J usage is TRBJ1-4; TRBD1 is a possible D gene (5 bases). CDR3 size: 15 residues. Germline lookup yields CDR1 SGHVS and CDR2 FQNEAQ. Trimming stripped 5 bases from V and 5 bases from J, with 15 bases between. Filled out from reference TRBV7-8 and TRBJ1-4, the complete variable domain reads GAGVSQSPRYKVAKRGQDVALRCDPISGHVSLFWYQQALGQGPEFLTYFQNEAQLDKSGLPSDRFFAERPEGSVSTLKIQRTQQEDSAVYLCASSPRRAINEKLFFGSGTQLSVL.

The V gene is TRBV5-5, the J gene TRBJ2-7; a possible D gene is TRBD2 (5 bases). The V gene's germline CDR1 is SGHKS and CDR2 YYEKEE (reference sequence). V was cut by 4 bases and J by 4 bases, with 15 bases left in between. This CDR3 has 14 residues. DNA of the CDR3: TGTGCCAGCAGCAGGGCGGGCCAAGTATACGAGCAGTACTTC. Its translation: CASSRAGQVYEQYF.

The chain links TRBV28 to TRBJ1-1; no clear D. Looked up from germline, CDR1 is MDHEN and CDR2 is SYDVKM. The V gene lost 5 bases and the J gene lost 7 bases, with 17 bases spanning the gap. The CDR3 runs to 14 residues. This chain's CDR3 is CASSPPGSRVEAFF. CDR3 nucleotide sequence: TGTGCCAGCAGTCCGCCGGGGTCGCGGGTTGAAGCTTTCTTT.

V and J are TRBV11-2 and TRBJ2-5; 10 bases align to TRBD2. The germline gives CDR1 SGHAT, CDR2 FQNNGV. The CDR3 extends over 16 amino acids. Trimming at V came to 5 bases and at J to 4 bases, leaving 10 bases not matched to a gene. CDR3 nucleotides: TGTGCCAGCAGCGCTTGGACTAGCGGTGGGGCAGAGACCCAGTACTTC. This encodes CASSAWTSGGAETQYF.